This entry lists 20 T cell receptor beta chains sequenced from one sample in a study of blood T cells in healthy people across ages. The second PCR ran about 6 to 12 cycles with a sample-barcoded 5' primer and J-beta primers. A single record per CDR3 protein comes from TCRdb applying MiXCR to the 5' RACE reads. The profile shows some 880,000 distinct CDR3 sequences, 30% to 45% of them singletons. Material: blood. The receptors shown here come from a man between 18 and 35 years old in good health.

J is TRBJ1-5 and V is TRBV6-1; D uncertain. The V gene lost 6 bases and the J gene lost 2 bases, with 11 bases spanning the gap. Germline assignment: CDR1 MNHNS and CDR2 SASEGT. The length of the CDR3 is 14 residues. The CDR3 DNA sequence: TGTGCCAGCAGGTTGGCAGTTGGCAATCAGCCCCAGCATTTT. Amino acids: CASRLAVGNQPQHF.

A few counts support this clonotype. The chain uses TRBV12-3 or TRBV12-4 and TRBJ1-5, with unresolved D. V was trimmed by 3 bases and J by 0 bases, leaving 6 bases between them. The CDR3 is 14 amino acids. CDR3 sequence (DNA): TGTGCCAGCAGTTTCGGGTTTAGCAATCAGCCCCAGCATTTT. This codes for CASSFGFSNQPQHF.

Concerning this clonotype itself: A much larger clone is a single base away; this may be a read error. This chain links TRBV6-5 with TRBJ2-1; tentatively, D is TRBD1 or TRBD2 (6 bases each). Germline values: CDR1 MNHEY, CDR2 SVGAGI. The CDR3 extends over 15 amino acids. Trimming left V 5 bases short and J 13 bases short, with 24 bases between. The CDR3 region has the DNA TGTGCCAGCAGTCGCACAACAGGGTTTCGGGAGACCCAGTTCTTC. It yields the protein CASSRTTGFRETQFF.

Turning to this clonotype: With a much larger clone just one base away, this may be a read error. CDR3 DNA: TGTGCCAGCAGGACTCGAGCGGCACAAGAGACCCAGTACTTC. Translation gives CASRTRAAQETQYF. The rearrangement joins TRBV2 to TRBJ2-5, with D tentatively TRBD2 (5 bases). The germline gives CDR1 SNHLY, CDR2 FYNNEI. The CDR3 length is 14 residues. V lost 6 bases to trimming and J lost 2 bases, with 13 bases between them.

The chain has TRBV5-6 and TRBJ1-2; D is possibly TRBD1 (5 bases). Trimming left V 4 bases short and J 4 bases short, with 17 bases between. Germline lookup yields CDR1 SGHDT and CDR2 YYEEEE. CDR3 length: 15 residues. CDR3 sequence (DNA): TGTGCCAGCAGCATCACAGGATCCCCAACCTATGGCTACACCTTC. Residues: CASSITGSPTYGYTF. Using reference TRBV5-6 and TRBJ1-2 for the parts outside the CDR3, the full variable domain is DAGVTQSPTHLIKTRGQQVTLRCSPKSGHDTVSWYQQALGQGPQFIFQYYEEEERQRGNFPDRFSGHQFPNYSSELNVNALLLGDSALYLCASSITGSPTYGYTFGSGTRLTVV.

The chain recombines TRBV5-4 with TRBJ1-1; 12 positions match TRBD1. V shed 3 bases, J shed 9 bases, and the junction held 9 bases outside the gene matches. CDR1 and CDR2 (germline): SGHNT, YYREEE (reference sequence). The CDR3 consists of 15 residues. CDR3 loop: CASSSPGQGARQAFF. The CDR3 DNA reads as TGTGCCAGCAGCTCTCCGGGACAGGGGGCGCGGCAAGCTTTCTTT.

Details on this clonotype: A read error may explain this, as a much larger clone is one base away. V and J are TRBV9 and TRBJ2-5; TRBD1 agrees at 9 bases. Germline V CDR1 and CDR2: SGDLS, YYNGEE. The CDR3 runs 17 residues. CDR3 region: CANSARGQGLIQETQYF. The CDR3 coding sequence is TGTGCCAACAGCGCCCGAGGACAGGGGCTAATACAAGAGACCCAGTACTTC.

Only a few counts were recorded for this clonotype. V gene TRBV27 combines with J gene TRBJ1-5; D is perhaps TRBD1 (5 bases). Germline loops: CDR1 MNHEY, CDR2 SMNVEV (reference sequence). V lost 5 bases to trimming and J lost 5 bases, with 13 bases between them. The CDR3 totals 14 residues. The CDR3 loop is CASSPSRGHQPQHF. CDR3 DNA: TGTGCCAGCAGTCCGTCTCGGGGACATCAGCCCCAGCATTTT.

The CDR3 loop reads CASSPMIYNEQYF. The CDR3 region has the DNA TGTGCCAGCAGCCCAATGATTTACAATGAGCAGTACTTC. The V call is TRBV7-2, the J call TRBJ2-7; no reliable D call. The CDR3 is made up of 13 amino acids. The ends were cut back, 5 bases at V and 7 bases at J, with 15 bases in the middle. Looked up from germline, CDR1 is SGHTA and CDR2 is FQGNSA.

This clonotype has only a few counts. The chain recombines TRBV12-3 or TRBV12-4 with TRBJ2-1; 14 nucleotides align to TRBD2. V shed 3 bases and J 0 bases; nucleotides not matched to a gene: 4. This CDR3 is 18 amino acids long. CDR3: CASSLGLAGASSYNEQFF. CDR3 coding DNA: TGTGCCAGCAGTTTGGGACTAGCGGGAGCGAGCTCCTACAATGAGCAGTTCTTC.

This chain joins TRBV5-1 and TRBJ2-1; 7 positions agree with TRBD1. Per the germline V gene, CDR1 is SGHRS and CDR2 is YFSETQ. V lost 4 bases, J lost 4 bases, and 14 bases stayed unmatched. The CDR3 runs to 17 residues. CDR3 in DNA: TGCGCCAGCAGCGACGGGACAGCCTCACCCATTTACAATGAGCAGTTCTTC. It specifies CASSDGTASPIYNEQFF.

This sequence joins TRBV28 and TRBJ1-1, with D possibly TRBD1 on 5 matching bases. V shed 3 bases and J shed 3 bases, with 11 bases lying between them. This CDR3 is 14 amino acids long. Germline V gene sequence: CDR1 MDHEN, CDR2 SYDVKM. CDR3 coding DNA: TGTGCCAGCAGTTTCGCAGGGTTGGACACTGAAGCTTTCTTT. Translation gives CASSFAGLDTEAFF.

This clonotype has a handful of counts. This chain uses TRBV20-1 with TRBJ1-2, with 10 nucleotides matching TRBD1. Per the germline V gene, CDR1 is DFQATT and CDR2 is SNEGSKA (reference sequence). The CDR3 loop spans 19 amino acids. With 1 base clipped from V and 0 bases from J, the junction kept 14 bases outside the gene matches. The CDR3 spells CSARAFYRDRGRANYGYTF. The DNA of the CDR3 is TGCAGTGCTAGAGCATTCTACCGGGACAGGGGAAGAGCTAACTATGGCTACACCTTC.

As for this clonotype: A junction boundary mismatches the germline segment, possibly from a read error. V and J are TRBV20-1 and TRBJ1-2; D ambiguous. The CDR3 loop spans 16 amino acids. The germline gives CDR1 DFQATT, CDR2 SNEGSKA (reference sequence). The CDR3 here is CSASGPPGWSNYGCTF. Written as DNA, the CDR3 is TGCAGTGCTAGCGGACCTCCTGGGTGGTCTAACTATGGCTGCACCTTC.

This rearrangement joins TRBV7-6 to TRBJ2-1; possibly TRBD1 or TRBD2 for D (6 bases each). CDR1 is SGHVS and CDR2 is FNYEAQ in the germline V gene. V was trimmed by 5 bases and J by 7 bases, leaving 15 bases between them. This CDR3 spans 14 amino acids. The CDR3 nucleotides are TGTGCCAGCAGCGACGGGGGCCCTCGGAATGAGCAGTTCTTC. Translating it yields CASSDGGPRNEQFF.

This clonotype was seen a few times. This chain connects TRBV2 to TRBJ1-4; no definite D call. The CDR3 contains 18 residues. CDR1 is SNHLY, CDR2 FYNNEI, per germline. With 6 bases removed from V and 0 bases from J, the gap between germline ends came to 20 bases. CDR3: CASSRGYTTFATNEKLFF. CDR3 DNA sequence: TGTGCCAGCAGCCGCGGTTATACTACTTTTGCAACTAATGAAAAACTGTTTTTT.

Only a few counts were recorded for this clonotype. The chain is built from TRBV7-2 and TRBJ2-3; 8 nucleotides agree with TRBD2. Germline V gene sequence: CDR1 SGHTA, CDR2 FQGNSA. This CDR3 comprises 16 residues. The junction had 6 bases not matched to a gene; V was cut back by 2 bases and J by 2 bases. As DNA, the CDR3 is TGTGCCAGCAGCTTAACGGGGGGGCATGACACAGATACGCAGTATTTT. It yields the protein CASSLTGGHDTDTQYF.

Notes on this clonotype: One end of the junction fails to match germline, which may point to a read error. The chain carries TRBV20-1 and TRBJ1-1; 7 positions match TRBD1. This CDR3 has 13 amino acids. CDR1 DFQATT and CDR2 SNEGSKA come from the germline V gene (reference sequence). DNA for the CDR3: TGCAGTGCGAGAGTACAGGGGTGGACTGAAGCTTTCTTT. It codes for CSARVQGWTEAFF.

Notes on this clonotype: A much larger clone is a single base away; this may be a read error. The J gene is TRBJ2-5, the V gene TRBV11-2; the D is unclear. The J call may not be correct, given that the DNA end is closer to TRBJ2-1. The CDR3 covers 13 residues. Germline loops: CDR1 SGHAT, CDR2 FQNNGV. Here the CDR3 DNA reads TGTGCCAGCAGCTTAGATCCCCAAGAGACCCAGTTCTTC. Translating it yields CASSLDPQETQFF.

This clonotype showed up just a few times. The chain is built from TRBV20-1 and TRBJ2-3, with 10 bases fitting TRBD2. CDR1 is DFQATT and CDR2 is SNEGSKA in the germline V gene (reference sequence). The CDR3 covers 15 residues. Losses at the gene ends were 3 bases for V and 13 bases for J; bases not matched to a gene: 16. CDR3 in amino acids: CSASQELAGIPWKYF. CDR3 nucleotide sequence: TGCAGTGCTAGTCAGGAACTAGCGGGGATTCCGTGGAAGTATTTT.